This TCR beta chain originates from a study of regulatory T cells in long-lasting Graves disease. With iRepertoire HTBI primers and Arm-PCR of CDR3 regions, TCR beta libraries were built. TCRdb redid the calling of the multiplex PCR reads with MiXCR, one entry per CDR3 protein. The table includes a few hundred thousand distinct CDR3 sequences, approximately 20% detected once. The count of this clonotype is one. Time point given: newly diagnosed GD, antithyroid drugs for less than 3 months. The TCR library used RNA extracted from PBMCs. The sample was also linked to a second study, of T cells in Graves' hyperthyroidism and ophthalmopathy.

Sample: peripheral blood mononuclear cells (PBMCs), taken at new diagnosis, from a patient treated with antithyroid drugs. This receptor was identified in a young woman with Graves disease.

The CDR3, as DNA: TGTGCCAGCAGTTCGGGACAGGAGCTCTATGGCTACACCTTC. It specifies CASSSGQELYGYTF. V gene TRBV27 combines with J gene TRBJ1-2; 8 bases agree with TRBD1. Germline lookup yields CDR1 MNHEY and CDR2 SMNVEV (reference sequence). The CDR3 spans 14 residues. Trimming removed 4 bases from V and 4 bases from J; junction bases left unmatched: 5.